These 10 T cell receptor beta chains were sequenced from one sample in a study of blood T cell repertoires in COVID-19. Profiled with immunoSEQ multiplex PCR; TCRdb holds only in-frame clones, not every one. The sample comprises approximately 300,000 clones, more than 70% of which are singletons, and approximately 5.3% rests with the top ten. The sequenced sample was PBMCs or T cells enriched from blood (not recorded which). Every receptor here comes from a woman aged 25 to 39 who had recovered from COVID-19.

The rearrangement links TRBV2 to TRBJ1-1; TRBD1 agrees at 7 bases. The CDR3 spans 14 residues. CDR1 is SNHLY, CDR2 FYNNEI, per germline. V lost 6 bases to trimming and J lost 0 bases; unmatched junction nucleotides: 4. CDR3 protein: CASRAGQLNTEAFF. As DNA, the CDR3 is TGTGCCAGCAGGGCGGGACAGTTGAACACTGAAGCTTTCTTT.

This chain uses TRBV12-3 or TRBV12-4 with TRBJ1-6; D might be TRBD1 (5 bases). The CDR3 is 12 amino acids. V was shortened by 3 bases and J by 12 bases, with 9 bases between the two germline ends. CDR3 loop: CASSLGRGPLHF. DNA of the CDR3: TGTGCCAGCAGTTTGGGGCGGGGACCCCTCCACTTT.

The chain joins TRBV19 to TRBJ2-7, with a tentative D call TRBD2 (6 bases). The CDR3 has 14 residues. V gave up 0 bases and J gave up 3 bases, with 9 bases separating them. Germline V gene lookup returns CDR1 LNHDA and CDR2 SQIVND (reference sequence). DNA for the CDR3: TGTGCCAGTAGTATAGATCGTAGCGGCTACGAGCAGTACTTC. Translating it yields CASSIDRSGYEQYF.

The chain joins TRBV19 to TRBJ2-7; 10 bases map to TRBD1. V gave up 5 bases and J gave up 3 bases; unmatched junction bases: 4. The germline V gene has CDR1 LNHDA and CDR2 SQIVND (reference sequence). The CDR3 covers 14 residues. DNA of the CDR3: TGTGCCAGTAGTCCCCGGACAGGGGGCTACGAGCAGTACTTC. Amino acids: CASSPRTGGYEQYF.

CDR3 region: CASSLGGGNQPQHF. CDR3 in DNA: TGTGCCAGCAGCCTCGGAGGCGGCAATCAGCCCCAGCATTTT. This chain uses TRBV3-1 (or the pseudogene TRBV3-2) with TRBJ1-5; D gene ambiguous. V dropped 4 bases and J dropped 2 bases, with 9 bases sitting between them. The CDR3 is 14 amino acids. Germline CDR1 LGHDT, CDR2 YNNKEL (reference sequence).

The chain recombines TRBV28 with TRBJ1-5; possibly TRBD1 for D (5 bases). The CDR3 runs to 15 residues. V lost 2 bases, J lost 5 bases, and 13 bases lay in between. The germline gives CDR1 MDHEN, CDR2 SYDVKM. CDR3 sequence: CASSLLSPGDQPQHF. CDR3 sequence (DNA): TGTGCCAGCAGTTTACTGTCCCCGGGGGATCAGCCCCAGCATTTT.

In nucleotides, the CDR3 is TGTGCCAGCAGCATCTCTAGGGGCACAGGGACCCAGTACTTC. Residues: CASSISRGTGTQYF. This chain joins TRBV6-5 and TRBJ2-5; tentative D call: TRBD1 (5 bases). The CDR3 totals 14 residues. Germline assignment: CDR1 MNHEY and CDR2 SVGAGI. V lost 6 bases and J 7 bases, leaving 18 bases between the germline ends.

The chain carries TRBV27 and TRBJ2-7; possibly TRBD1 for D (5 bases). Trimming removed 0 bases at V and 4 bases at J, with 22 bases between. CDR3 size: 18 residues. Per germline, CDR1 MNHEY and CDR2 SMNVEV (reference sequence). The CDR3 DNA sequence: TGTGCCAGCAGTTTATCGGCCCCCGTAGGGGTCCGCCCGTACGAGCAGTACTTC. It translates to CASSLSAPVGVRPYEQYF.

The chain combines TRBV5-4 with TRBJ1-3, with D perhaps TRBD1 (6 bases). V was trimmed by 3 bases and J by 3 bases, leaving 16 bases between them. Germline assignment: CDR1 SGHNT and CDR2 YYREEE (reference sequence). This CDR3 comprises 16 residues. The CDR3 region has the DNA TGTGCCAGCAGCTCTCCGAGGGGGACACATGGAAACACCATATATTTT. Amino acids: CASSSPRGTHGNTIYF.

The chain combines TRBV11-1 with TRBJ2-5; 8 bases align to TRBD2. With V trimmed by 0 bases and J by 1 base, 4 bases remained unmatched. Germline CDR1 and CDR2: SGHAT and FQDESV (reference sequence). The CDR3 length is 16 residues. The CDR3 DNA follows: TGTGCCAGCAGCTTAGCTGATCTAGCGGGCCAAGAGACCCAGTACTTC. This encodes CASSLADLAGQETQYF.